The 27 T cell receptor beta chains listed next were all sequenced from one sample in a study of T-cell reconstitution after alpha-beta-depleted transplantation in children. Unique molecular identifiers tagged the TCRbeta library. TCRdb re-derived calls from the PCR reads in MiXCR, one entry per CDR3 protein. The sample records roughly 570,000 distinct CDR3 sequences, over 20% being singletons. The sample was PBMCs, taken before TCRalphabeta/CD19-depleted stem cell transplant. These receptors came from a boy under two years old with Wiskott-Aldrich syndrome, due to receive a stem cell transplant.

About this clonotype: Since a much larger clone is just one base distant, this may be a read error. The conserved phenylalanine or tryptophan is not found at the CDR3 terminus, so this likely reflects a read error. This sequence joins TRBV5-1 and TRBJ1-1, with D maybe TRBD1 (5 bases). The V end lost 4 bases, the J end lost 0 bases, and 13 bases lay between the germline ends. Germline V gene data show CDR1 as SGHRS and CDR2 as YFSETQ. There are 15 residues in the CDR3. This CDR3 reads CASSAQGPVNTEAFI. DNA of the CDR3: TGCGCCAGCAGCGCGCAGGGTCCGGTGAACACTGAAGCTTTCATT.

This chain joins TRBV20-1 and TRBJ2-5; TRBD2 matches at 7 bases. V shed 5 bases and J 2 bases; nucleotides not matched to a gene: 11. The germline CDR1 and CDR2 sequences are DFQATT and SNEGSKA (reference sequence). This CDR3 region has 15 residues. Here the CDR3 DNA reads TGCAGTGCTTTAATAGCGGGTAACCTTCAAGAGACCCAGTACTTC. Encoded protein: CSALIAGNLQETQYF.

The rearrangement links TRBV5-1 to TRBJ2-5, with 13 positions matching TRBD2. Trimming at V came to 3 bases and at J to 6 bases, leaving 5 bases not matched to a gene. Germline CDR1 and CDR2: SGHRS and YFSETQ. The length of the CDR3 is 15 residues. CDR3 DNA sequence: TGCGCCAGCAGCTACCGGACTAGCGGGAGCCAGACCCAGTACTTC. It encodes CASSYRTSGSQTQYF.

This clonotype was counted a few times. The chain carries TRBV28 and TRBJ1-6, with TRBD1 as a possible D gene (5 bases). The V and J ends lost 8 bases and 1 base respectively, with 9 bases between them. CDR1 is MDHEN, CDR2 SYDVKM, per germline. This CDR3 comprises 14 residues. The CDR3 region is CASRQGSYNSPLHF. The CDR3 DNA reads as TGTGCCAGCCGCCAGGGATCCTATAATTCACCCCTCCACTTT.

A few counts support this clonotype. The rearrangement links TRBV27 to TRBJ2-7; D unclear. Trimming stripped 6 bases from V and 0 bases from J, with 18 bases between. This CDR3 comprises 16 residues. Germline V gene sequence: CDR1 MNHEY, CDR2 SMNVEV (reference sequence). The CDR3 region has the DNA TGTGCCAGCAGGCGAGATGGGTTTCAGAGCTCCTACGAGCAGTACTTC. Translation: CASRRDGFQSSYEQYF.

As for this clonotype: The germline gene is not matched at one end of the junction; a read error may be the cause. The genes are TRBV10-3 and TRBJ1-6; D gene unclear. From germline, CDR1 is ENHRY and CDR2 SYGVKD. The CDR3 contains 13 residues. This CDR3 is CAISEGLQALRIF. DNA of the CDR3: TGTGCCATCAGTGAGGGGTTGCAGGCCCTACGAATCTTT.

The rearrangement uses TRBV27 and TRBJ2-2; the D gene is possibly TRBD2 (6 bases). V was cut by 2 bases and J by 3 bases, with 16 bases left in between. The CDR3 is 17 amino acids. Per germline, CDR1 MNHEY and CDR2 SMNVEV (reference sequence). CDR3 loop: CASSLVLGGIDTGELFF. The CDR3 nucleotides are TGTGCCAGCAGTTTAGTCCTCGGAGGGATAGACACCGGGGAGCTGTTTTTT.

The sample holds a few counts of this clonotype. This chain uses TRBV20-1 with TRBJ1-1; D is undetermined. The V end was cut by 0 bases, the J end by 1 base, with 12 bases between. Germline V CDR1 and CDR2: DFQATT, SNEGSKA (reference sequence). The CDR3 runs to 15 residues. The CDR3 loop reads CSAREGHPPNTEAFF. The CDR3 DNA is TGCAGTGCTAGAGAGGGCCACCCCCCGAACACTGAAGCTTTCTTT.

This clonotype was seen only a few times. The J gene is TRBJ1-1, the V gene TRBV28; the match to TRBD1 covers 9 bases. Trimming removed 5 bases from V and 6 bases from J; junction bases left unmatched: 7. This CDR3 region has 14 residues. Germline CDR1 is MDHEN and CDR2 is SYDVKM. CDR3 in DNA: TGTGCCAGCAGTCCGGGACAGGGTAAGCCTGAAGCTTTCTTT. Amino acid sequence: CASSPGQGKPEAFF. Combining the CDR3 with reference TRBV28 and TRBJ1-1 gives the whole variable domain DVKVTQSSRYLVKRTGEKVFLECVQDMDHENMFWYRQDPGLGLRLIYFSYDVKMKEKGDIPEGYSVSREKKERFSLILESASTNQTSMYLCASSPGQGKPEAFFGQGTRLTVV.

This clonotype showed up just a few times. This rearrangement joins TRBV3-1 to TRBJ2-5; TRBD2 matches 10 bases. Germline CDR1 reads LGHDT; CDR2 reads YNNKEL (reference sequence). V lost 0 bases, J lost 7 bases, and 14 bases stayed unmatched. The CDR3 loop spans 18 amino acids. The chain's CDR3 is CASSQDLRSGGRDGTQYF. The CDR3 DNA reads as TGTGCCAGCAGCCAAGATCTACGTAGCGGGGGGCGCGATGGGACCCAGTACTTC.

This chain connects TRBV10-3 to TRBJ2-1, with 7 bases matching TRBD2. Germline V gene lookup returns CDR1 ENHRY and CDR2 SYGVKD. The CDR3 length is 14 residues. The J segment lost 6 bases and the V segment lost 4 bases, leaving 6 bases of the junction unmatched. This CDR3 reads CAISAGLRLNEQFF. The CDR3 DNA reads TGTGCCATCAGTGCGGGACTACGTCTCAATGAGCAGTTCTTC.

V and J are TRBV28 and TRBJ1-5; D is perhaps TRBD1 (5 bases). There are 15 residues in the CDR3. Between the trimmed V and J ends, which lost 4 bases and 0 bases, there was a span of 10 bases. Germline CDR1 is MDHEN and CDR2 is SYDVKM. The CDR3 region is CASSSTDYSNQPQHF. The CDR3 nucleotides are TGTGCCAGCAGTTCGACAGATTATAGCAATCAGCCCCAGCATTTT.

This clonotype was detected a few times. The chain carries TRBV20-1 and TRBJ2-5; a weak D match, TRBD2 (6 bases). Germline-derived CDR1 and CDR2 are DFQATT and SNEGSKA (reference sequence). The CDR3 has 14 amino acids. The germline V and J ends were trimmed by 3 bases and 4 bases, with 15 bases remaining between them. The CDR3: CSARRDSRAETQYF. The CDR3 DNA is TGCAGTGCTAGGAGGGACTCCAGGGCAGAGACCCAGTACTTC.

The V call is TRBV5-1, the J call TRBJ2-1, with 7 bases identical to TRBD2. Germline V gene sequence: CDR1 SGHRS, CDR2 YFSETQ. V shed 0 bases and J 3 bases; nucleotides not matched to a gene: 6. The CDR3 covers 16 residues. The CDR3 DNA reads TGCGCCAGCAGCTTGGGCCCGCTAGCGGACTACAATGAGCAGTTCTTC. This codes for CASSLGPLADYNEQFF.

This chain uses TRBV4-1 with TRBJ2-1; 10 positions match TRBD1. This CDR3 comprises 18 residues. CDR1 and CDR2 from the germline V gene are MGHRA and YSYEKL. The junction had 9 bases not matched to a gene; V was cut back by 2 bases and J by 2 bases. As DNA, the CDR3 is TGCGCCAGCAGCCAAAAATTACGGGGGACAGGGGCCTACAATGAGCAGTTCTTC. Its translation: CASSQKLRGTGAYNEQFF.

In its sample, this clonotype was seen a few times. This chain connects TRBV7-2 to TRBJ2-7; D is uncertain. Trimming took 1 base from V and 3 from J, leaving 10 bases between them. Germline V lookup: CDR1 SGHTA, CDR2 FQGNSA. This CDR3 has 14 residues. The CDR3 loop is CASSLVLAGYEQYF. The CDR3 DNA reads as TGTGCCAGCAGCTTAGTACTCGCAGGCTACGAGCAGTACTTC.

The V and J genes are TRBV29-1 and TRBJ2-1, with 7 bases lining up with TRBD2. Trimming took 6 bases from V and 5 from J; bases not matched to a gene: 4. This CDR3 spans 12 amino acids. CDR1 SQVTM and CDR2 ANQGSEA come from the germline V gene. CDR3 loop: CSVSGKDNEQFF. The CDR3 DNA is TGCAGCGTCAGCGGGAAGGACAATGAGCAGTTCTTC.

The V gene is TRBV3-1, the J gene TRBJ2-7, with D perhaps TRBD2 (6 bases). Between the trimmed V and J ends, which lost 3 bases and 0 bases, there was a span of 18 bases. This CDR3 comprises 17 residues. Germline lookup yields CDR1 LGHDT and CDR2 YNNKEL (reference sequence). The CDR3 sequence: CASSQGRKSGHSYEQYF. The CDR3 DNA sequence: TGTGCCAGCAGCCAGGGCAGGAAGAGCGGGCACTCCTACGAGCAGTACTTC.

The gene calls are TRBV20-1 and TRBJ2-7; TRBD1 aligns across 11 bases. The germline CDR1 and CDR2 sequences are DFQATT and SNEGSKA (reference sequence). The CDR3 contains 14 residues. Trimming at V came to 4 bases and at J to 5 bases, leaving 7 bases not matched to a gene. DNA for the CDR3: TGCAGTGCTACTCGGACAGGGGGCAACCACGAGCAGTACTTC. Translation gives CSATRTGGNHEQYF.

This clonotype was seen only a few times. V usage is TRBV12-3 or TRBV12-4 and J usage is TRBJ2-1; TRBD2 agrees at 8 bases. The CDR3 extends over 13 amino acids. The ends lost 0 bases at V and 13 bases at J; junction bases unmatched: 5. The CDR3 coding sequence is TGTGCCAGCAGTTTAGCTAGCGGGATGGGTCAGTTCTTC. This encodes CASSLASGMGQFF.

This clonotype came up a few times. The CDR3 bases are TGTGCCAGCAGTTACGGAAGCGGGAGAAAAAACATTCAGTACTTC. As protein: CASSYGSGRKNIQYF. This chain links TRBV6-2 or TRBV6-3 with TRBJ2-4; 8 nucleotides agree with TRBD2. V lost 2 bases, J lost 4 bases, and 4 bases stayed unmatched. This CDR3 spans 15 amino acids. CDR1 is MNHEY, CDR2 SVGEGT, per germline.

V is TRBV6-6 and J is TRBJ2-7, with 11 bases fitting TRBD2. CDR3 length: 14 amino acids. V gave up 6 bases and J gave up 6 bases; unmatched junction bases: 7. Germline CDR1 reads MNHNY; CDR2 reads SVGAGI (reference sequence). The DNA of the CDR3 is TGTGCCAGCAGGTCGACTAGCGGGACGCGCGAGCAGTACTTC. Residues: CASRSTSGTREQYF.

This clonotype appeared a few times. The V call is TRBV7-2, the J call TRBJ2-1; D gene unclear. The germline V gene has CDR1 SGHTA and CDR2 FQGNSA. The CDR3 contains 13 residues. The V end lost 5 bases, the J end lost 6 bases, and 11 bases lay between the germline ends. The CDR3 region is CASSASLGNEQFF. CDR3 DNA: TGTGCCAGCAGCGCCTCCCTTGGCAATGAGCAGTTCTTC.

In this sample, this clonotype turned up a few times. The J gene is TRBJ1-1, the V gene TRBV7-9; no definite D call. CDR1 SEHNR and CDR2 FQNEAQ come from the germline V gene (reference sequence). V lost 1 base and J lost 6, with 12 bases in between. CDR3 size: 14 residues. The CDR3 is CASSLVSGKAEAFF. CDR3 nucleotide sequence: TGTGCCAGCAGCTTAGTTTCGGGGAAAGCTGAAGCTTTCTTT.

This clonotype was found a few times. V and J are TRBV20-1 and TRBJ1-4; maybe TRBD1 (6 bases). Germline assignment: CDR1 DFQATT and CDR2 SNEGSKA (reference sequence). V was pared by 0 bases and J by 8 bases, with 13 bases between. The CDR3 covers 14 residues. Here the CDR3 DNA reads TGCAGTGCTAGAGATAGCACAGGGCGGGAAAAACTGTTTTTT. This translates into CSARDSTGREKLFF.

V and J are TRBV29-1 and TRBJ2-7; 10 nucleotides agree with TRBD1. CDR1 is SQVTM, CDR2 ANQGSEA, per germline. CDR3 length: 14 amino acids. V lost 4 bases and J lost 3; bases outside the gene matches: 6. The CDR3 DNA is TGCAGCGTTGTACCCGGGACAGGGGACTACGAGCAGTACTTC. Protein product: CSVVPGTGDYEQYF.

The chain carries TRBV28 and TRBJ1-4, with 7 positions matching TRBD1. Germline V gene sequence: CDR1 MDHEN, CDR2 SYDVKM. The CDR3 loop spans 13 amino acids. Trimming removed 3 bases from V and 7 bases from J; junction bases left unmatched: 2. Written as DNA, the CDR3 is TGTGCCAGCAGTTTTACAGGGGTTGAAAAACTGTTTTTT. Its protein product is CASSFTGVEKLFF.